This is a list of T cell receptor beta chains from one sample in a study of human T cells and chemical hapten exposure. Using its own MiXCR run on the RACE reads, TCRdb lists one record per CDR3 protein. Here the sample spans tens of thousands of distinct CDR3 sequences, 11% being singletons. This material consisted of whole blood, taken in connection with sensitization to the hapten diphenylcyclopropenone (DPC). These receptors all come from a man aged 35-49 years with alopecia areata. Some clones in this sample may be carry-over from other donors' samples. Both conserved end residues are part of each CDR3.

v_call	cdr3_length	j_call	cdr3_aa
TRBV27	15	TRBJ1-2	CASRGQSSSNYGYTF
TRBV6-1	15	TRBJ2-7	CASSVQPPGHWEQYF
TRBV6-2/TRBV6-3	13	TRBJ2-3	CASKLAGEDTQYF
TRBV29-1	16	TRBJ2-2	CSVEGPSTGRTGELFF
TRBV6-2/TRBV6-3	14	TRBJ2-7	CASSYPWDSFEQYF
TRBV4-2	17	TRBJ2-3	CASSQEGAGGPTDTQYF
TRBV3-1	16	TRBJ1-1	CASSRTPGLGNTEAFF
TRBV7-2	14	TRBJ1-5	CASSWVPNNQPQHF
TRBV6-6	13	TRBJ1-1	CASPVQGAPEAFF
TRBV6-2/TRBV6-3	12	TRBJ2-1	CASEEGGRAQFF
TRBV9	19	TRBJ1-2	CASSSNRGPGPETNYGYTF
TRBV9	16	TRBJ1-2	CASSVDRGRGDYGYTF
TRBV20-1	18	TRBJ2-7	CSGNSMGLADTGSYEQYF
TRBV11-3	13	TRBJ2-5	CASSSADLETQYF
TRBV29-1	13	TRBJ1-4	CSVATRYNEKLFF
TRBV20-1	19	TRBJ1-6	CSAPPERGQESSYNSPLHF
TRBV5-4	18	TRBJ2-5	CASSLGTSGRDRGETQYF
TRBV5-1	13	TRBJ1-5	CASSSTGPPPQHF
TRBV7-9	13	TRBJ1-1	CASSSGDRGEAFF
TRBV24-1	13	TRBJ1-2	CATSDPPSYGYTF
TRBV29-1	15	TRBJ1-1	CSVTGNGGVDTEAFF
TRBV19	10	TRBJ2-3	CASKGDTQYF
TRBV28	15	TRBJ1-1	CASETGIGGGTEAFF
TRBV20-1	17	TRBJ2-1	CSARLYPSGDRGNEQFF
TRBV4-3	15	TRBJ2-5	CASSPQRGTQETQYF